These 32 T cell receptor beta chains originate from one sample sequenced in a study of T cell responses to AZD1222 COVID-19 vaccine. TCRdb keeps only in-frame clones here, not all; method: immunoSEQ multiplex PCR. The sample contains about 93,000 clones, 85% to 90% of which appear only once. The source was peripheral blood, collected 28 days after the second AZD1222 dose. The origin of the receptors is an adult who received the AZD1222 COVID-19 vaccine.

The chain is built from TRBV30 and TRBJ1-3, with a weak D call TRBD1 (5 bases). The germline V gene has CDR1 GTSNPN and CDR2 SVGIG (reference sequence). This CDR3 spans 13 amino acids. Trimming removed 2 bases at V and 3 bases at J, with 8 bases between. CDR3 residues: CAWSRGLGNTIYF. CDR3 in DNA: TGTGCCTGGAGTAGGGGACTTGGAAACACCATATATTTT.

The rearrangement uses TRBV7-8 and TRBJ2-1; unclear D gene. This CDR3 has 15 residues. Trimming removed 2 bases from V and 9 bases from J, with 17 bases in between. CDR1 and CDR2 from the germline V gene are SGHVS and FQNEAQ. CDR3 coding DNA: TGTGCCAGCAGCTTAACTACCTTTTTGAGAGTTGAGCAGTTCTTC. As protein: CASSLTTFLRVEQFF. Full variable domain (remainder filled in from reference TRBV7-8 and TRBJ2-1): GAGVSQSPRYKVAKRGQDVALRCDPISGHVSLFWYQQALGQGPEFLTYFQNEAQLDKSGLPSDRFFAERPEGSVSTLKIQRTQQEDSAVYLCASSLTTFLRVEQFFGPGTRLTVL.

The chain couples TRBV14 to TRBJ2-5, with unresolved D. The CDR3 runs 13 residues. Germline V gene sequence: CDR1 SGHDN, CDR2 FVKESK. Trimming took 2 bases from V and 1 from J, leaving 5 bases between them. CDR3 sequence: CASSQNSQETQYF. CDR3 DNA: TGTGCCAGCAGCCAAAACAGCCAAGAGACCCAGTACTTC.

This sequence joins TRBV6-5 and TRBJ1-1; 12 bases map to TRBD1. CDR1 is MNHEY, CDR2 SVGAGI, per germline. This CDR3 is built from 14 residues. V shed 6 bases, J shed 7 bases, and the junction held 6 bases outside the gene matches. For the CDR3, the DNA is TGTGCCAGCAGGAAGGGGACAGGGGGCCGTGAAGCTTTCTTT. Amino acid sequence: CASRKGTGGREAFF.

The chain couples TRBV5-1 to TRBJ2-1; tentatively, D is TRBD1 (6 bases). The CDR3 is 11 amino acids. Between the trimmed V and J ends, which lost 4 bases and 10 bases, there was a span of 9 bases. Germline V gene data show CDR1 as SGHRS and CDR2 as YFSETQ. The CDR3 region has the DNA TGCGCCAGCAGCCACGACAGGGAGCAGTTCTTC. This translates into CASSHDREQFF.

As DNA, the CDR3 is TGTGCCAGCAGTGGGCAGAGGAACACTGAAGCTTTCTTT. Protein product: CASSGQRNTEAFF. This chain links TRBV2 with TRBJ1-1; D is undetermined. With 4 bases removed from V and 1 base from J, the gap between germline ends came to 7 bases. Germline lookup yields CDR1 SNHLY and CDR2 FYNNEI. This CDR3 region has 13 residues.

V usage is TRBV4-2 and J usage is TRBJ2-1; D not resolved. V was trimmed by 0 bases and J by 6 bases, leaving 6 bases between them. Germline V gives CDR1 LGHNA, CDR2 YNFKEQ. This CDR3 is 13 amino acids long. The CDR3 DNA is TGTGCCAGCAGCCAAGATGGGATCAATGAGCAGTTCTTC. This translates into CASSQDGINEQFF.

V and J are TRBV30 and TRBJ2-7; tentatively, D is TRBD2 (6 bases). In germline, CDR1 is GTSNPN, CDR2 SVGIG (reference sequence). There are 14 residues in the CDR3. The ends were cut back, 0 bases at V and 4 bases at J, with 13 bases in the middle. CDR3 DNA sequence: TGTGCCTGGAGTGTACGACTAGGATGGTACGAGCAGTACTTC. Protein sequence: CAWSVRLGWYEQYF.

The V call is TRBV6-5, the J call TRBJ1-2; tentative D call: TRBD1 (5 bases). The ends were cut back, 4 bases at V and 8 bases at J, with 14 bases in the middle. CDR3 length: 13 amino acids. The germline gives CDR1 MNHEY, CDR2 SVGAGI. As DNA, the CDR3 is TGTGCCAGCAGTTTCCAGGGAGACGGGGGCTACACCTTC. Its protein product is CASSFQGDGGYTF.

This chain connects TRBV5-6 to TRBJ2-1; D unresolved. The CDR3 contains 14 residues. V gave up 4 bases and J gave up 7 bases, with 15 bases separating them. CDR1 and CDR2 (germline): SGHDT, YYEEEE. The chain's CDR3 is CASSRSWGWNEQFF. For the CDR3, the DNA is TGTGCCAGCAGCCGGAGTTGGGGTTGGAATGAGCAGTTCTTC.

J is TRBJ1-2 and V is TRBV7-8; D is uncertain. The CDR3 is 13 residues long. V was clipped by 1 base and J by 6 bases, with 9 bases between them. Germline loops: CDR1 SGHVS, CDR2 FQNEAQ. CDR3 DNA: TGTGCCAGCAGCTTAGGGTCCACGGATGGCTACACCTTC. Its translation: CASSLGSTDGYTF.

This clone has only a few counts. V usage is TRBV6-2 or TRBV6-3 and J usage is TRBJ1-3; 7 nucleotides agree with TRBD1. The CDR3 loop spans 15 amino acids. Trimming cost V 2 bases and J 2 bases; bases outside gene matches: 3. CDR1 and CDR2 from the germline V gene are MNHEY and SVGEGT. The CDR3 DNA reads TGTGCCAGCAGTTACGGGACAGCTACTGGAAACACCATATATTTT. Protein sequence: CASSYGTATGNTIYF.

CDR3 in amino acids: CASSIRDGGYEQYF. The CDR3 DNA follows: TGTGCCAGCTCGATCCGGGACGGAGGCTACGAGCAGTACTTC. This chain uses TRBV18 with TRBJ2-7, with D perhaps TRBD1 or TRBD2 (5 bases each). This CDR3 spans 14 amino acids. Looked up from germline, CDR1 is KGHSH and CDR2 is LQKENI. The V end lost 6 bases, the J end lost 3 bases, and 15 bases lay between the germline ends.

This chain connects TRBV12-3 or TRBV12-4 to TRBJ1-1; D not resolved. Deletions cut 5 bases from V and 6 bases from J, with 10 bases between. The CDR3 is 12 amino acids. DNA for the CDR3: TGTGCCAGCAGTCTCCAGCTTTCTGAAGCTTTCTTT. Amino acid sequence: CASSLQLSEAFF.

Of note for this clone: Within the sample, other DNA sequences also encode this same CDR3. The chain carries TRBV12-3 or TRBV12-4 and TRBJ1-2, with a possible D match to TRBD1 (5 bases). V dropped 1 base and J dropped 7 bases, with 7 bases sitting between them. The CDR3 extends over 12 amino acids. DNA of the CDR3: TGTGCCAGCAGTTTAGAAGGGGCTGGCTACACCTTC. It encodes CASSLEGAGYTF.

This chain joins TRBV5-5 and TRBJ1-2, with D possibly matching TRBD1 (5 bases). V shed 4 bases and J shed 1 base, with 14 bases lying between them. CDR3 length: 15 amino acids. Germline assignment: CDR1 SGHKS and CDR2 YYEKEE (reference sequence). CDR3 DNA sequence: TGTGCCAGCAGCGCTCCGACAGCTGTTAACTATGGCTACACCTTC. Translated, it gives CASSAPTAVNYGYTF.

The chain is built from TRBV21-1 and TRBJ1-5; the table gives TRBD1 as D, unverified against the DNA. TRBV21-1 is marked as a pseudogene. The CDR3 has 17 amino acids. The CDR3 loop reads CASSSLTGQVINQPQHF. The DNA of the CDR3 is TGTGCCAGCAGCTCCCTTACCGGACAGGTGATCAATCAGCCCCAGCATTTT.

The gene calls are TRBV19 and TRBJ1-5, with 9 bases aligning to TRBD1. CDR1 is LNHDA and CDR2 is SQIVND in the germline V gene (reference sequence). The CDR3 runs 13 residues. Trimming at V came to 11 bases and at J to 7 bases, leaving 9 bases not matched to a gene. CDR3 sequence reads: CAEGQGGNQPQHF. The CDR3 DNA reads TGTGCCGAGGGACAGGGAGGGAACCAGCCCCAGCATTTT.

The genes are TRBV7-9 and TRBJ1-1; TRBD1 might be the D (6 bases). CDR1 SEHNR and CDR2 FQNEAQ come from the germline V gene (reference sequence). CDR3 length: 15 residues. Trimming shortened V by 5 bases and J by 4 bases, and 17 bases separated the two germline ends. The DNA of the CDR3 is TGTGCCAGCAGCACCTCGGGGGCCAGGGGCACTGAAGCTTTCTTT. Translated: CASSTSGARGTEAFF.

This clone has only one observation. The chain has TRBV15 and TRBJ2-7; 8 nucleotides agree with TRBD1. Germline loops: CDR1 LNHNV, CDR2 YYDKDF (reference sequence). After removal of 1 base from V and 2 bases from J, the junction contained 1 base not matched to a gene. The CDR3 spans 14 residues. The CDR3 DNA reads TGTGCCACCAGCAGAGGGACAGGGCCCTACGAGCAGTACTTC. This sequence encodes CATSRGTGPYEQYF.

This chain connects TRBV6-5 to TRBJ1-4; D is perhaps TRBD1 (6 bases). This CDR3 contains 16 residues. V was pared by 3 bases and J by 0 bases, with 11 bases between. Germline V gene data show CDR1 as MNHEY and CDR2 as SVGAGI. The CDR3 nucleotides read TGTGCCAGCAGTTATTCGTGGACAGCAACTAATGAAAAACTGTTTTTT. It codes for CASSYSWTATNEKLFF.

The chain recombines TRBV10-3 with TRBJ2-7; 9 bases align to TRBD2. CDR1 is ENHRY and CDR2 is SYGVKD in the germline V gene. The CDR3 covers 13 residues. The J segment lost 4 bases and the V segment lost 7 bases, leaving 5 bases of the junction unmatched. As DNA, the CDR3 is TGTGCCATCACCCCACTAGCGGGTTACGAGCAGTACTTC. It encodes CAITPLAGYEQYF.

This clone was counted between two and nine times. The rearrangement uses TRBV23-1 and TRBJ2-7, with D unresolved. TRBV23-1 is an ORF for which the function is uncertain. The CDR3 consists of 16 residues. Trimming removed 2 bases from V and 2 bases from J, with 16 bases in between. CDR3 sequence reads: CASSQVPIPPPYEQYF. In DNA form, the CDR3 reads TGCGCCAGCAGTCAAGTCCCAATACCACCCCCCTACGAGCAGTACTTC.

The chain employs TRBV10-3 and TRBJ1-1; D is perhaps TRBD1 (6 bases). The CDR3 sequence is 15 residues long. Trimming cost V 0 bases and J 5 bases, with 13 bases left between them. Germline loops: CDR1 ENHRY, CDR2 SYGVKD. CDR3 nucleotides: TGTGCCATCAGTGAGTCGGGAGGGGGTACGACTGAAGCTTTCTTT. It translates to CAISESGGGTTEAFF.

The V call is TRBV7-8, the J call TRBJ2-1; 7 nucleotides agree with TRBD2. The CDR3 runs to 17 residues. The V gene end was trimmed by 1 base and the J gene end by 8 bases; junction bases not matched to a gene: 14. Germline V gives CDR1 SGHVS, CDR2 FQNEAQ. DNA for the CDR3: TGTGCCAGCAGCTTAGTACGGCGGGGGAATCTGCTGGATGAGCAGTTCTTC. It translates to CASSLVRRGNLLDEQFF.

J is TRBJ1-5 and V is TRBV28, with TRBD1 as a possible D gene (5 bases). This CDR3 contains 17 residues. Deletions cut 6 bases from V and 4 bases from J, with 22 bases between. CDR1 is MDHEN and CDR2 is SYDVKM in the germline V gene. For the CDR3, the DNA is TGTGCCAGCAGCCCTAGTGGTGCACAGGTTTCAAATCAGCCCCAGCATTTT. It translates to CASSPSGAQVSNQPQHF. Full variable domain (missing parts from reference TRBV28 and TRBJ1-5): DVKVTQSSRYLVKRTGEKVFLECVQDMDHENMFWYRQDPGLGLRLIYFSYDVKMKEKGDIPEGYSVSREKKERFSLILESASTNQTSMYLCASSPSGAQVSNQPQHFGDGTRLSIL.

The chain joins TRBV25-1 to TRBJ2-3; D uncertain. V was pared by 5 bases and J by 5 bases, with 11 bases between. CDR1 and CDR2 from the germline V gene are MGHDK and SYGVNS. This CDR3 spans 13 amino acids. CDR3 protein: CASSLQAGDTQYF. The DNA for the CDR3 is TGTGCCAGCAGTCTCCAGGCTGGAGATACGCAGTATTTT.

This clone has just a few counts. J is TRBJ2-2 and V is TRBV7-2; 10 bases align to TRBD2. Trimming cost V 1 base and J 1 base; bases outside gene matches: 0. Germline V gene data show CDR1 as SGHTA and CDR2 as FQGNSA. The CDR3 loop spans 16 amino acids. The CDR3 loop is CASSLGLAGNTGELFF. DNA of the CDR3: TGTGCCAGCAGCTTAGGACTAGCGGGGAACACCGGGGAGCTGTTTTTT.

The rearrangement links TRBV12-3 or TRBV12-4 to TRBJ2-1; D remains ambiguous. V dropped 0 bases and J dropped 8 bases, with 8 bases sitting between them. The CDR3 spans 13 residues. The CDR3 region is CASSLASTYEQFF. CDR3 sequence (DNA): TGTGCCAGCAGTTTAGCTAGTACCTATGAGCAGTTCTTC.

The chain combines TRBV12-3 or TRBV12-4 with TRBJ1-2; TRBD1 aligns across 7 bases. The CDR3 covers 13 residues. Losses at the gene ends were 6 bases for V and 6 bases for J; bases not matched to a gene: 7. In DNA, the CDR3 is TGTGCCAGCAGCTTACACACAGGGGATGGCTACACCTTC. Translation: CASSLHTGDGYTF.

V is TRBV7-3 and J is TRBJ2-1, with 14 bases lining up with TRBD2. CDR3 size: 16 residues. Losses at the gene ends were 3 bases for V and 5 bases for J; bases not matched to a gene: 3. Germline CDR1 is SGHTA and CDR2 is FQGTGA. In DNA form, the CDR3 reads TGTGCCAGCAGCTTCGGGACTAGCGGGAGCCACAATGAGCAGTTCTTC. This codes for CASSFGTSGSHNEQFF.

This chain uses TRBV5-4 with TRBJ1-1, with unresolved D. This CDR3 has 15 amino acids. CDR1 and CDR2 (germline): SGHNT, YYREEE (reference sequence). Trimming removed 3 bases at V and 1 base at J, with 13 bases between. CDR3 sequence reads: CASSSPEWGNTEAFF. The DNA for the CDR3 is TGTGCCAGCAGCTCCCCCGAATGGGGGAACACTGAAGCTTTCTTT. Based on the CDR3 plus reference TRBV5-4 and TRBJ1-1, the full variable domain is ETGVTQSPTHLIKTRGQQVTLRCSSQSGHNTVSWYQQALGQGPQFIFQYYREEENGRGNFPPRFSGLQFPNYSSELNVNALELDDSALYLCASSSPEWGNTEAFFGQGTRLTVV.